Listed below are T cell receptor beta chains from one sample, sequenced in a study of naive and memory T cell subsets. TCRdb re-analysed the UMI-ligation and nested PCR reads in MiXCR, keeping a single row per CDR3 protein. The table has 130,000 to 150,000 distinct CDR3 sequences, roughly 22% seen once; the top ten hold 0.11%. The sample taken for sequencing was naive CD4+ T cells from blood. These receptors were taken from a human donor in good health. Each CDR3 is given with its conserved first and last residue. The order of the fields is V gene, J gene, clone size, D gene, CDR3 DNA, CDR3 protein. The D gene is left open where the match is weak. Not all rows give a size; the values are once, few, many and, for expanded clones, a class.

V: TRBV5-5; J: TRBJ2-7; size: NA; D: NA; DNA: TGTGCCAGCAGCTTGTTTGGTCGAGTGTCCGAGCAGTACTTC; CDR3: CASSLFGRVSEQYF
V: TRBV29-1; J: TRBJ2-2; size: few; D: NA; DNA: TGCAGCGTTGGCAGTGGGAACACCGGGGAGCTGTTTTTT; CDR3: CSVGSGNTGELFF
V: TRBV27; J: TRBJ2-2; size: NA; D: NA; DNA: TGTGCCAGCAGTTCCTCCCGGGCCGGGGAGCTGTTTTTT; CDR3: CASSSSRAGELFF
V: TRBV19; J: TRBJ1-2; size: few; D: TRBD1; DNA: TGTGCCACTCGGGACAGGCCGGCCTATGGCTACACCTTC; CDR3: CATRDRPAYGYTF
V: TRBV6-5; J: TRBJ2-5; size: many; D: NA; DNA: TGTGCCAGCAGTTACTCGAGAGAAAGCAAAGAGACCCAGTACTTC; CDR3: CASSYSRESKETQYF
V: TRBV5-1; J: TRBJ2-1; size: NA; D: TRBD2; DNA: TGCGCCAGCAGCCAGAGACTAGCGGGAATAACGAGCTCCTACAATGAGCAGTTCTTC; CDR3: CASSQRLAGITSSYNEQFF
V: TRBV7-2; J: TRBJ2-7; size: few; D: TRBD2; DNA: TGTGCCACCGAAGAGGGGCTAGCGGGATCCGAGCAGTACTTC; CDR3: CATEEGLAGSEQYF
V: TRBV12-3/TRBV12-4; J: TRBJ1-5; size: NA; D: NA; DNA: TGTGCCAGCAGTTTCTACCTTGGGGGGGGGAAGGGGCAGCCCCAGCATTTT; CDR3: CASSFYLGGGKGQPQHF
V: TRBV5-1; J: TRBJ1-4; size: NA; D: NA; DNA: TGCGCCAGCAGCTTGGTGATGGGGTTGAATGAAAAACTGTTTTTT; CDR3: CASSLVMGLNEKLFF
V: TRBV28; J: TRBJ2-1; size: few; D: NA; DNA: TGTGCCAGCAGTACTGGCTGGGCGGGCAGCTCCTACAATGAGCAGTTCTTC; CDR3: CASSTGWAGSSYNEQFF
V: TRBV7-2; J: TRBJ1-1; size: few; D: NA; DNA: TGTGCCAGCAGCTTAGGTGGGAGGAACACTGAAGCTTTCTTT; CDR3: CASSLGGRNTEAFF
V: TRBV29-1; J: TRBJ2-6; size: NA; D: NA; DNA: TGCAGCGTTGAAGTGGTTGGGGGCAACTCTGGGTCCAACGTCCTGACTTTC; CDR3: CSVEVVGGNSGSNVLTF
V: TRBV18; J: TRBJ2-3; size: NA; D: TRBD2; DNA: TGTGCCAGCTCACCACTCAGGTTTTCTAGCGGGAGCGGCACAGATACGCAGTATTTT; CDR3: CASSPLRFSSGSGTDTQYF
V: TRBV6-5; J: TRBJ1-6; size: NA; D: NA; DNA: TGTGCCAGCAGAGGCGGTATTGATTCACCCCTCCACTTT; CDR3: CASRGGIDSPLHF
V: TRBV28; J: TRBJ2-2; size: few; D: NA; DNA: TGTGCCAGCACCCTCCGAGGGGGGGGCGTTTTTGCCGGGGAGCTGTTTTTT; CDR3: CASTLRGGGVFAGELFF
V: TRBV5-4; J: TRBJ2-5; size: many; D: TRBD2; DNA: TGTGCCAGCAGCCAGGGACTAGCGGGAGTGTCTCAAGAGACCCAGTACTTC; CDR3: CASSQGLAGVSQETQYF
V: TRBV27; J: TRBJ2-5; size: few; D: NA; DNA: TGTGCCAGCAGTTTATTGGGGAAGGGGGGAGAGACCCAGTACTTC; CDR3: CASSLLGKGGETQYF
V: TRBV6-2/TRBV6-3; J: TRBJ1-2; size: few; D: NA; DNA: TGTGCCAGCAGCCCGGACAGTTTCTCTAACTATGGCTACACCTTC; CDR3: CASSPDSFSNYGYTF
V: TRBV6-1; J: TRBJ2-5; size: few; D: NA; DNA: TGTGCCAGCAGTGAACCTACCGGACCAATAGCAGAAGAGACCCAGTACTTC; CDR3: CASSEPTGPIAEETQYF
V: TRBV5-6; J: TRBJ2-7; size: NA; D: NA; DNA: TGTGCCAGCAGCTCGTGGGGGGCCAGGGCCTTCTCCTACGAGCAGTACTTC; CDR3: CASSSWGARAFSYEQYF
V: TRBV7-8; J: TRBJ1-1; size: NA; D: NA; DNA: TGTGCCAGCAGCTTAGAGGGGCGTCTGTGGACTGAAGCTTTCTTT; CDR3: CASSLEGRLWTEAFF
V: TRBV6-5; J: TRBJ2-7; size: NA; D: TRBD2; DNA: TGTGCCAGCAGCTGGAGCGGGAGCTCCTACGAGCAGTACTTC; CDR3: CASSWSGSSYEQYF
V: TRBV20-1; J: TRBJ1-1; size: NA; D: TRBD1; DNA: TGCAGTGCTAGAGAGGAGGTCAGGGGGCTGGTTAACACTGAAGCTTTCTTT; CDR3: CSAREEVRGLVNTEAFF
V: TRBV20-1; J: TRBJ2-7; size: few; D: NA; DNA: TGCAGTGCTAGAGGGGACGGAGTACACGAGCAGTACTTC; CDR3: CSARGDGVHEQYF
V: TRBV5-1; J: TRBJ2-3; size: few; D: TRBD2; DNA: TGCGCCAGCAGCTTGGTCCAGACTAGCGGGAGTACAGATACGCAGTATTTT; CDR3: CASSLVQTSGSTDTQYF
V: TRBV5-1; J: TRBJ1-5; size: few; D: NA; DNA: TGCGCCTCCTCATCCCATCGGGATCAGCCCCAGCATTTT; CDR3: CASSSHRDQPQHF
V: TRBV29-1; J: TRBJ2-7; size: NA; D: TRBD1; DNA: TGCAGCGTTGGACGGACAGGGGGCTGGTACGAGCAGTACTTC; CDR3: CSVGRTGGWYEQYF
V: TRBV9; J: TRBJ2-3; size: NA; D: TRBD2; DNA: TGTGCCAGCAGCCGCGGACTAGTTTCCCAACCTAGCACAGATACGCAGTATTTT; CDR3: CASSRGLVSQPSTDTQYF
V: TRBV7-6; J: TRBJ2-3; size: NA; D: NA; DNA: TGTGCCAGCAGCCGAAATACAGGGAGCACAGATACGCAGTATTTT; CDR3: CASSRNTGSTDTQYF
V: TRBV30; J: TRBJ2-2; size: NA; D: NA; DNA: TGTGCCTGGAGTGTCAGAGGCGGGGAGCTGTTTTTT; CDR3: CAWSVRGGELFF
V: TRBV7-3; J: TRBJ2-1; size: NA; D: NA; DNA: TGTGCCAGCAGCTTAAATAGGCTTAGACGAATCTCCTACAATGAGCAGTTCTTC; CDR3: CASSLNRLRRISYNEQFF
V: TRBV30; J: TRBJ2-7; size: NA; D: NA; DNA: TGTGCCTGGAGTGGGGACCCGCAAAGCTCCTACGAGCAGTACTTC; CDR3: CAWSGDPQSSYEQYF
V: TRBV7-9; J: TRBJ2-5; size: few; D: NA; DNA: TGTGCCAGCAGCAGGATCAGGGAATACCAAGAGACCCAGTACTTC; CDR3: CASSRIREYQETQYF
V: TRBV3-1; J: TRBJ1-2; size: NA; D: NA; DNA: TGTGCCAGCAGCCAAGTTAAGACCTATGGCTACACCTTC; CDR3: CASSQVKTYGYTF
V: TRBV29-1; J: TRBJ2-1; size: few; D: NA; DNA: TGCAGCGTTGCCCCGGTGGCATACAATGAGCAGTTCTTC; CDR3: CSVAPVAYNEQFF
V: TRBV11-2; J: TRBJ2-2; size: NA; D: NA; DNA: TGTGCCAGCAGCTTAGGCTTTAGCACCGGGGAGCTGTTTTTT; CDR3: CASSLGFSTGELFF
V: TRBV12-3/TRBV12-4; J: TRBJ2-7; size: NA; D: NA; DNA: TGTGCCAGCAGTCTCATCCTCGGAGGAGAAGCTCCCTACGAGCAGTACTTC; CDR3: CASSLILGGEAPYEQYF
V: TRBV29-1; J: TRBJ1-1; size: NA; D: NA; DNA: TGCAGCGTTGCCAGGTCCCTAAACACTGAAGCTTTCTTT; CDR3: CSVARSLNTEAFF
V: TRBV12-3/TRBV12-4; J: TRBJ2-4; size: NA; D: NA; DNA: TGTGCCAGCAGTTTTGATAGGACAGTTTTTACTCTAGCCAAAAACATTCAGTACTTC; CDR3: CASSFDRTVFTLAKNIQYF
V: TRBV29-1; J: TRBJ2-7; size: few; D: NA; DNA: TGCAGCGTTGAACTCAGGGCAGGGACCTACGAGCAGTACTTC; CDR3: CSVELRAGTYEQYF